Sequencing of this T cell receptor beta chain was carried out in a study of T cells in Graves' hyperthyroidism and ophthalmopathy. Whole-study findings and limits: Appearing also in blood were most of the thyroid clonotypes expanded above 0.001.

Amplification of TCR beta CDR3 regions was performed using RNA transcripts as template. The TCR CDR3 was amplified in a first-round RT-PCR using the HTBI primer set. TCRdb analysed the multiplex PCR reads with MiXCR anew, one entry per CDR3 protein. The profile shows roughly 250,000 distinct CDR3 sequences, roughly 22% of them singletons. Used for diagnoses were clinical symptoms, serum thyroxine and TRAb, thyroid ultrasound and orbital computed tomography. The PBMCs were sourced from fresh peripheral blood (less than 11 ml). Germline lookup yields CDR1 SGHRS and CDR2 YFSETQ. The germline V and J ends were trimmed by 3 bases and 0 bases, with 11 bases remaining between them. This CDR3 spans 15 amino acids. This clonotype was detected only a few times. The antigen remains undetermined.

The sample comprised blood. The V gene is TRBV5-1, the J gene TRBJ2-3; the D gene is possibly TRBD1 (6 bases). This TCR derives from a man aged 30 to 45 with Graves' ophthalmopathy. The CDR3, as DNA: TGCGCCAGCAGCTGGGACACTACTAGCACAGATACGCAGTATTTT. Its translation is CASSWDTTSTDTQYF.